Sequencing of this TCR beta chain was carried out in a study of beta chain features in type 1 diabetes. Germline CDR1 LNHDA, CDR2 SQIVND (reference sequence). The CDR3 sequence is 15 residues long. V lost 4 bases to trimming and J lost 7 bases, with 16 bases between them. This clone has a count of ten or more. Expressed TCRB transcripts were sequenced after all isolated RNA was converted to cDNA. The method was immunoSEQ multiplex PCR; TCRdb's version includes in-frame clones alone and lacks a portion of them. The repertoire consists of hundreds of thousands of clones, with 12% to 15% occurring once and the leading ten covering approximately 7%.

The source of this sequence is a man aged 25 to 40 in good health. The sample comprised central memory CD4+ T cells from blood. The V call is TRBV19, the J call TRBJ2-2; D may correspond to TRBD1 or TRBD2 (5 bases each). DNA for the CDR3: TGTGCCAGTAGTAATCCCGGGGACGACGTCGGGGAGCTGTTTTTT. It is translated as CASSNPGDDVGELFF.